The 20 T cell receptor beta chains presented below share a single source sample, sequenced in a study of T cell repertoires in cytomegalovirus infection. No antigen has been identified for these receptors. TCRdb analysed the reads with MiXCR anew, one entry per CDR3 protein. The sample has some 920,000 distinct CDR3 sequences, around a third seen once. Material: cultured CD8+ T cells from PBMCs, obtained from culture after CMV antigen stimulation. These receptors were obtained from a human donor in good health (CMV status not recorded). Some clones in this sample may be carry-over from other donors' samples.

This clonotype was seen once. V is TRBV6-5 and J is TRBJ1-1; D might be TRBD1 (5 bases). The V gene's germline CDR1 is MNHEY and CDR2 SVGAGI. The CDR3 runs to 13 residues. Trimming pared 7 bases from V and 5 bases from J, leaving 14 bases between. CDR3 DNA: TGTGCCAGCAACCCTAGGGGAGGGACTGAAGCTTTCTTT. This sequence encodes CASNPRGGTEAFF.

This chain connects TRBV10-3 to TRBJ2-3; D gene unclear. The germline CDR1 and CDR2 sequences are ENHRY and SYGVKD. This CDR3 is 13 amino acids long. The V gene lost 10 bases and the J gene lost 5 bases, with 16 bases spanning the gap. The CDR3 DNA reads TGTGCCACCGCCGGATCTCAGGAAGATACGCAGTATTTT. Amino acid sequence: CATAGSQEDTQYF.

The chain carries TRBV6-2 or TRBV6-3 and TRBJ2-2; no reliable D call. The germline V gene encodes CDR1 MNHEY and CDR2 SVGEGT. Trimming left V 5 bases short and J 5 bases short, with 15 bases between. This CDR3 has 15 amino acids. Here the CDR3 reads CASSPLPVGTGELFF. The CDR3 region has the DNA TGTGCCAGCAGTCCTCTACCCGTTGGGACCGGGGAGCTGTTTTTT.

This clonotype showed up just a few times. The V gene is TRBV7-9, the J gene TRBJ1-5; TRBD1 matches at 8 bases. With 5 bases clipped from V and 0 bases from J, the junction kept 9 bases outside the gene matches. Germline loops: CDR1 SEHNR, CDR2 FQNEAQ (reference sequence). The CDR3 consists of 17 residues. The CDR3 DNA is TGTGCCAGCAGCCGGGGGACAGGCCGACTTAGCAATCAGCCCCAGCATTTT. As protein: CASSRGTGRLSNQPQHF.

This clonotype was detected ten times or more. The chain carries TRBV7-9 and TRBJ1-2, with D hard to call. The CDR3 totals 15 residues. CDR1 SEHNR and CDR2 FQNEAQ come from the germline V gene (reference sequence). Trimming shortened V by 1 base and J by 2 bases, and 11 bases separated the two germline ends. The CDR3 protein is CASSLVGEANYGYTF. CDR3 DNA: TGTGCCAGCAGCTTAGTCGGGGAGGCAAACTATGGCTACACCTTC.

This clonotype occurred once. The chain is built from TRBV10-3 and TRBJ2-7; the D gene is possibly TRBD1 (6 bases). Germline values: CDR1 ENHRY, CDR2 SYGVKD. CDR3 length: 12 residues. V was trimmed by 4 bases and J by 7 bases, leaving 11 bases between them. CDR3 sequence: CAISGDTQEQYV. DNA for the CDR3: TGTGCCATCAGTGGGGACACCCAGGAGCAGTACGTC.

This clonotype was recorded many times. The chain combines TRBV7-8 with TRBJ2-7; the D is unclear. CDR3 length equals 12 residues. The ends were cut back, 6 bases at V and 2 bases at J, with 8 bases in the middle. Per germline, CDR1 SGHVS and CDR2 FQNEAQ. DNA of the CDR3: TGTGCCAGCAGGGGTAGGGCCTACGAGCAGTACTTC. Protein: CASRGRAYEQYF. The full variable domain, rest sourced from reference TRBV7-8 and TRBJ2-7, is GAGVSQSPRYKVAKRGQDVALRCDPISGHVSLFWYQQALGQGPEFLTYFQNEAQLDKSGLPSDRFFAERPEGSVSTLKIQRTQQEDSAVYLCASRGRAYEQYFGPGTRLTVT.

Points on this clonotype: The germline gene is not matched at one end of the junction; a read error may be the cause. CDR3 loop: CTSSPGLAVAGELFF. Here the CDR3 DNA reads TGTACCAGCAGCCCTGGACTAGCGGTCGCCGGGGAGCTGTTTTTT. The V and J genes are TRBV7-9 and TRBJ2-2, with 10 nucleotides matching TRBD2. This CDR3 comprises 15 residues. CDR1 is SEHNR, CDR2 FQNEAQ, per germline (reference sequence).

The chain carries TRBV7-6 and TRBJ1-1; D might be TRBD1 (6 bases). The CDR3 sequence is 16 residues long. Germline lookup yields CDR1 SGHVS and CDR2 FNYEAQ. Trimming pared 1 base from V and 1 base from J, leaving 13 bases between. The CDR3 DNA is TGTGCCAGCAGCTTAGGATGGGGGGGCAGGAACACTGAAGCTTTCTTT. Its translation is CASSLGWGGRNTEAFF.

The V and J genes are TRBV6-1 and TRBJ1-2; TRBD1 is a possible D gene (6 bases). V lost 0 bases to trimming and J lost 6 bases, with 20 bases between them. Germline CDR1 is MNHNS and CDR2 is SASEGT. The CDR3 extends over 17 amino acids. CDR3 in amino acids: CASSEAGWTVSRNGYTF. CDR3 coding DNA: TGTGCCAGCAGTGAAGCGGGGTGGACAGTCAGCCGGAATGGCTACACCTTC.

There are a few counts of this clonotype. The rearrangement joins TRBV4-1 to TRBJ2-1; TRBD2 aligns across 16 bases. The V segment lost 6 bases and the J segment 4 bases; nucleotides outside the gene matches: 27. The CDR3 contains 24 residues. Germline CDR1 and CDR2: MGHRA and YSYEKL. The CDR3 DNA is TGCGCCAGCAGTCCAAGAAGTGCGGGACAAGGGACTAGCGGGGGGGCTTTGGGGTACAATGAGCAGTTCTTC. Amino acid sequence: CASSPRSAGQGTSGGALGYNEQFF.

This sequence joins TRBV12-3 or TRBV12-4 and TRBJ2-7; D not certain. V was cut by 4 bases and J by 2 bases, with 12 bases left in between. The CDR3 covers 14 residues. The CDR3 region is CASSSRLNPYEQYF. DNA for the CDR3: TGTGCCAGCAGTTCGCGACTCAACCCCTACGAGCAGTACTTC.

The chain links TRBV28 to TRBJ2-3; D perhaps matches TRBD2 (5 bases). The V end was cut by 3 bases, the J end by 0 bases, with 16 bases between. This CDR3 contains 17 residues. Germline V gives CDR1 MDHEN, CDR2 SYDVKM. CDR3 loop: CASSFAWEHTSTDTQYF. The CDR3 nucleotides read TGTGCCAGCAGTTTCGCCTGGGAGCATACTAGCACAGATACGCAGTATTTT. Together with reference TRBV28 and TRBJ2-3, the CDR3 gives the full variable domain: DVKVTQSSRYLVKRTGEKVFLECVQDMDHENMFWYRQDPGLGLRLIYFSYDVKMKEKGDIPEGYSVSREKKERFSLILESASTNQTSMYLCASSFAWEHTSTDTQYFGPGTRLTVL.

In DNA form, the CDR3 reads TGTGCCAGTACCCATAGGGGCTCTGGGGCCAACGTCCTGACTTTC. Translation: CASTHRGSGANVLTF. This rearrangement joins TRBV19 to TRBJ2-6, with D perhaps matching TRBD1 (5 bases). Deletions cut 7 bases from V and 0 bases from J, with 10 bases between. Germline CDR1 LNHDA, CDR2 SQIVND (reference sequence). This CDR3 is 15 amino acids long.

To note about this clonotype: A much larger clone differs by one base, so this may be a read error. V gene TRBV6-5 combines with J gene TRBJ2-3; D may be TRBD1 or TRBD2 (5 bases each). Trimming took off 2 bases at V and 0 bases at J, with 9 bases between the two ends. The germline V gene has CDR1 MNHEY and CDR2 SVGAGI. The CDR3 runs to 15 residues. The CDR3 is CASSYEGSSTDTQYF. CDR3 DNA sequence: TGTGCCAGCAGTTACGAGGGGTCGAGCACAGATACGCAGTATTTT.

This clonotype was seen ten or more times. The J gene is TRBJ2-1, the V gene TRBV19; the D is unclear. Germline V gene lookup returns CDR1 LNHDA and CDR2 SQIVND (reference sequence). Deletions cut 3 bases from V and 6 bases from J, with 6 bases between. CDR3 length: 12 residues. Written as DNA, the CDR3 is TGTGCCAGTAGTATGGGCAGCAATGAGCAGTTCTTC. Translated, it gives CASSMGSNEQFF.

This clonotype appeared many times. V usage is TRBV7-6 and J usage is TRBJ2-1; 7 bases are a match to TRBD2. This CDR3 is built from 16 residues. CDR1 and CDR2 (germline): SGHVS, FNYEAQ. With 4 bases clipped from V and 0 bases from J, the junction kept 6 bases outside the gene matches. In DNA form, the CDR3 reads TGTGCCAGCAGCTCCAGCGGGGCTTACTCCTACAATGAGCAGTTCTTC. This sequence encodes CASSSSGAYSYNEQFF.

The chain couples TRBV7-9 to TRBJ1-4; D remains ambiguous. Germline CDR1 is SEHNR and CDR2 is FQNEAQ (reference sequence). This CDR3 has 18 amino acids. Trimming removed 1 base at V and 0 bases at J, with 15 bases between. This CDR3 reads CASSLVARILATNEKLFF. CDR3 in DNA: TGTGCCAGCAGCTTAGTGGCCAGGATCCTGGCAACTAATGAAAAACTGTTTTTT.

This clonotype was seen repeatedly, ten times or more. The J gene is TRBJ1-1, the V gene TRBV27; D is unclear. Per the germline V gene, CDR1 is MNHEY and CDR2 is SMNVEV (reference sequence). The CDR3 loop spans 12 amino acids. Trimming shortened V by 6 bases and J by 5 bases, and 10 bases separated the two germline ends. The CDR3: CASRREGTEAFF. The CDR3 DNA follows: TGTGCCAGCAGAAGGGAGGGAACTGAAGCTTTCTTT.

This chain joins TRBV13 and TRBJ2-3; 13 nucleotides match TRBD2. The CDR3 is 17 amino acids. With 5 bases clipped from V and 2 bases from J, the junction kept 7 bases outside the gene matches. The germline V gene has CDR1 PRHDT and CDR2 FYEKMQ (reference sequence). The DNA of the CDR3 is TGTGCCAGCAGCCTATGGACTAGCGGGGGCCTCACAGATACGCAGTATTTT. It is translated as CASSLWTSGGLTDTQYF.